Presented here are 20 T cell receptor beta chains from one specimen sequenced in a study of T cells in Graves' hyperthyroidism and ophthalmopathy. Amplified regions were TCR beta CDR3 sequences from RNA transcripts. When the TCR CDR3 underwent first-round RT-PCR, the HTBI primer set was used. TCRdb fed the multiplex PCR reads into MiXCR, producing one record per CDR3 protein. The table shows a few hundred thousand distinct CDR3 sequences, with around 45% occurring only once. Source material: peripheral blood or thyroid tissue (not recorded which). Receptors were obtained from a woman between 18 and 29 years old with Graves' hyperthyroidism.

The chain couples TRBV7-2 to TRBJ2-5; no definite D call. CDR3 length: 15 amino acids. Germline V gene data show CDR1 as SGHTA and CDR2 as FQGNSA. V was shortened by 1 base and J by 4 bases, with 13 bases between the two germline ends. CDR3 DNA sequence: TGTGCCAGCAGCTTAGAAGTAGGGCCCCCAGAGACCCAGTACTTC. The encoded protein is CASSLEVGPPETQYF.

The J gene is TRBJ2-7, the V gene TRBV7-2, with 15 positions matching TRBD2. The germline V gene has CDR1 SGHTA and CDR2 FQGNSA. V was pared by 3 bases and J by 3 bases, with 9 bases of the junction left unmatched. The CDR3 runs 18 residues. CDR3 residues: CASSFGGGLAGGLYEQYF. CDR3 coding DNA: TGTGCCAGCAGCTTCGGGGGAGGACTAGCGGGAGGGCTCTACGAGCAGTACTTC.

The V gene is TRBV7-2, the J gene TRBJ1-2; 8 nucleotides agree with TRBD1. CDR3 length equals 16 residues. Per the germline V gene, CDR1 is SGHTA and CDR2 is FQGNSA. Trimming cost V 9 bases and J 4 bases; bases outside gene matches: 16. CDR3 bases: TGTGCCAGTAGTCCTCGGACAGGGTCTCCATCCTATGGCTACACCTTC. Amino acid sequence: CASSPRTGSPSYGYTF.

The CDR3 DNA reads as TGTGCCAGCAGTGACAGTCAGACAGCTGGCTACACCTTC. Translating it yields CASSDSQTAGYTF. V and J are TRBV6-4 and TRBJ1-2; D possibly corresponds to TRBD1 (5 bases). The CDR3 contains 13 residues. V lost 2 bases and J lost 7, with 11 bases in between. CDR1 and CDR2 (germline): MRHNA, SNTAGT.

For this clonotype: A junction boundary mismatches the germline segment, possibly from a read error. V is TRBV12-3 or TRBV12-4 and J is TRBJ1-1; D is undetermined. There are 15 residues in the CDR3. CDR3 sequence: CASTLAGSLNTEAFF. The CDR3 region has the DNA TGTGCCAGCACTTTAGCCGGCAGCTTGAACACTGAAGCTTTCTTT.

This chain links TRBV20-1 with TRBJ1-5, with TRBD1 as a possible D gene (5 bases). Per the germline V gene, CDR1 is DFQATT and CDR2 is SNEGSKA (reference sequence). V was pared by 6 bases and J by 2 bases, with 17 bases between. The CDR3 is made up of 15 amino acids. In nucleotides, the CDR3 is TGCAGTGCCGTACTTTCAGGGTCGGGCAATCAGCCCCAGCATTTT. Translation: CSAVLSGSGNQPQHF.

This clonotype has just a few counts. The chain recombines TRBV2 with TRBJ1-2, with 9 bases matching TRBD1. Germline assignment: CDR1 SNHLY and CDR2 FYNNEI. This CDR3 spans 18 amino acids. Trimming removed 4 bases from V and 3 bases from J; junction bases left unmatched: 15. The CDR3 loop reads CASSVGTTGTGIYYGYTF. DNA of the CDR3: TGTGCCAGCAGTGTAGGAACGACCGGGACAGGGATATACTATGGCTACACCTTC.

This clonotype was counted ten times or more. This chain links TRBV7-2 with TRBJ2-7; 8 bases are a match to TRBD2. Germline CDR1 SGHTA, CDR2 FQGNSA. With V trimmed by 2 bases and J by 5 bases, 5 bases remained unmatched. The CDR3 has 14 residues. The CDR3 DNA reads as TGTGCCAGCAGCTTATTAGCGGGAAGGAACGAGCAGTACTTC. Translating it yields CASSLLAGRNEQYF.

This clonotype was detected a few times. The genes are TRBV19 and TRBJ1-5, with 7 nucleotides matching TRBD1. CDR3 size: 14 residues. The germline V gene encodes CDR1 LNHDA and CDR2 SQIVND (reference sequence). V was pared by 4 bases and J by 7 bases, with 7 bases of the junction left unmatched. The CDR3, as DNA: TGTGCCAGTAGTACCCGACAGGGTGGGCAGCCCCAGCATTTT. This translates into CASSTRQGGQPQHF.

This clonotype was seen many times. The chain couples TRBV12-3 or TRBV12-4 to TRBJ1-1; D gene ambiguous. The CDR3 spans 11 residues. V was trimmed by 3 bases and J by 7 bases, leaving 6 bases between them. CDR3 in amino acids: CASSLKGEAFF. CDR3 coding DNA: TGTGCCAGCAGTTTGAAGGGTGAAGCTTTCTTT.

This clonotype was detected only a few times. CDR3 amino acids: CASSPSVLNTEAFF. The CDR3 DNA reads TGTGCCAGCAGCCCCTCGGTCCTGAACACTGAAGCTTTCTTT. The gene calls are TRBV7-2 and TRBJ1-1; D remains unclear. The V gene lost 5 bases and the J gene lost 0 bases, with 10 bases spanning the gap. The CDR3 has 14 amino acids. Germline lookup yields CDR1 SGHTA and CDR2 FQGNSA.

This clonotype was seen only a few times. The CDR3 sequence: CASSFNTKYDEQYF. CDR3 bases: TGTGCCAGCAGTTTTAACACCAAGTACGACGAGCAGTACTTC. The chain is built from TRBV12-3 or TRBV12-4 and TRBJ2-7; D gene uncertain. This CDR3 has 14 amino acids. The V and J ends lost 3 bases and 5 bases respectively, with 14 bases between them.

In DNA form, the CDR3 reads TGTGCCAGCAGCCAAGTTGGGGGACCCCAGCATTTT. Its protein product is CASSQVGGPQHF. The rearrangement uses TRBV14 and TRBJ1-5; D possibly corresponds to TRBD1 (5 bases). V lost 1 base to trimming and J lost 10 bases, with 8 bases between them. Germline-derived CDR1 and CDR2 are SGHDN and FVKESK. The CDR3 length is 12 residues.

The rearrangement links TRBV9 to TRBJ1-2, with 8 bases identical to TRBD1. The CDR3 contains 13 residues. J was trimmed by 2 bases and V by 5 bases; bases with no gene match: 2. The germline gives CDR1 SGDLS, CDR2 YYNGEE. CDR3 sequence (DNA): TGTGCCAGCAGGGGACAGGAAAACTATGGCTACACCTTC. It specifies CASRGQENYGYTF.

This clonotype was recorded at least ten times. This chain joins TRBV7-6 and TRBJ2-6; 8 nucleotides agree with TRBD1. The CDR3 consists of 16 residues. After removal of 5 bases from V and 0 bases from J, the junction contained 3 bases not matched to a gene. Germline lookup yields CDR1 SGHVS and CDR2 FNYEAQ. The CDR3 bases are TGTGCCAGCAGCCCTACAGGGGGCTCTGGGGCCAACGTCCTGACTTTC. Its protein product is CASSPTGGSGANVLTF. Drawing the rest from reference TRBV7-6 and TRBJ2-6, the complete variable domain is GAGVSQSPRYKVTKRGQDVALRCDPISGHVSLYWYRQALGQGPEFLTYFNYEAQQDKSGLPNDRFSAERPEGSISTLTIQRTEQRDSAMYRCASSPTGGSGANVLTFGAGSRLTVL.

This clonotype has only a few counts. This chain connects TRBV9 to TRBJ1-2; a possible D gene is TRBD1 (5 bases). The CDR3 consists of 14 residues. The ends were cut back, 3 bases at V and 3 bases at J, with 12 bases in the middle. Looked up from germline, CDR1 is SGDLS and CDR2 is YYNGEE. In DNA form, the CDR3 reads TGTGCCAGCAGCGGCGAAGGGGTTTACTATGGCTACACCTTC. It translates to CASSGEGVYYGYTF.

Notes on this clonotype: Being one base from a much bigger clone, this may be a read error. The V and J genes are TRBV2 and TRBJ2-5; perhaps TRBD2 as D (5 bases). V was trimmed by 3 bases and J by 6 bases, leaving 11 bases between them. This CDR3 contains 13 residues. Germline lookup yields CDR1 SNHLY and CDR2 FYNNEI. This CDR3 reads CASSDEGYQTQYF. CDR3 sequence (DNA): TGTGCCAGCAGTGACGAGGGATATCAGACCCAGTACTTC.

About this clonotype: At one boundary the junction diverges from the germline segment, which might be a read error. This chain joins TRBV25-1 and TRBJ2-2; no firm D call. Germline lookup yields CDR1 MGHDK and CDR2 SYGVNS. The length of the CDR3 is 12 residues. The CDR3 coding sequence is TGTACCAGCAGAGAATCCAGCGGGGAGCTGTTTTTT. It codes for CTSRESSGELFF.

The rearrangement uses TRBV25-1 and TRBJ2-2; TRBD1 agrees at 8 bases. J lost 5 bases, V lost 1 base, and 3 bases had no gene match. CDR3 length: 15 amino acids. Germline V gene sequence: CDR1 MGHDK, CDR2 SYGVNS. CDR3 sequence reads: CASSESTGVTGELFF. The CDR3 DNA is TGTGCCAGCAGTGAATCGACAGGGGTTACCGGGGAGCTGTTTTTT.

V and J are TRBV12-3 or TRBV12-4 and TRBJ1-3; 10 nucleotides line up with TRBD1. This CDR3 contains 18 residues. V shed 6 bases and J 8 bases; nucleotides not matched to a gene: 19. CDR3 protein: CASSRRDRGDAYGYTIYF. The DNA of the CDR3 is TGTGCCAGCAGCCGGCGGGACAGGGGAGATGCCTATGGCTACACCATATATTTT.